This T cell receptor (beta chain) derives from a study of cytomegalovirus exposure and HLA in healthy donors. Study background: Among about 380 genotyped donors, around 81% fell in the Caucasian-associated ancestry cluster.

The CDR3 contains 16 residues. From germline, CDR1 is SGHVS and CDR2 FNYEAQ. Trimming shortened V by 5 bases and J by 1 base, and 17 bases separated the two germline ends. Findings of the study overall: TCR beta sequences reportedly predicted the HLA-A and HLA-B alleles of most subjects accurately.

This clone has just one count. Its specificity is not known. The PCR used 60 Vbeta and 13 Jbeta primers. Method: immunoSEQ multiplex PCR; TCRdb's copy keeps in-frame clones and lacks some. The table lists about 50,000 clones, 75% to 80% of them singletons. This TCR derives from a woman between 35 and 50 years old in good health and CMV-seropositive. Input material: PBMCs. V and J are TRBV7-6 and TRBJ2-5; tentatively, D is TRBD2 (6 bases). CDR3 protein: CASSLGGSAVQETQYF. The DNA for the CDR3 is TGTGCCAGCAGCCTCGGGGGAAGTGCGGTCCAAGAGACCCAGTACTTC.